This TCR beta chain was captured in a study of blood T cell repertoires in COVID-19. V gave up 1 base and J gave up 6 bases, with 12 bases separating them. There are 15 residues in the CDR3. CDR1 and CDR2 from the germline V gene are SGHTA and FQGTGA. This clone occurred many times. The protocol was immunoSEQ multiplex PCR, while the TCRdb copy is restricted to in-frame clones and leaves out a portion. The data contain approximately 300,000 clones, roughly 90% of them singletons. The V call is TRBV7-3, the J call TRBJ2-2, with D maybe TRBD1 (5 bases). The sequence derives from a man aged 25-45 years with acute or convalescent COVID-19. Material for sequencing was peripheral blood. The CDR3 reads CASSLISQGSGELFF. The CDR3 DNA reads as TGTGCCAGCAGCTTAATTTCCCAGGGATCCGGGGAGCTGTTTTTT.